The next 27 T cell receptor beta chains were all read from a single sample in a study of control samples from healthy donors and cancer patients. Data came from immunoSEQ multiplex PCR; TCRdb stores just in-frame clones and leaves some out. The table includes around 250,000 clones, roughly 82% detected once. What was sequenced was PBMCs. The receptor set was obtained from a woman aged 55-70 years with lung cancer.

The V and J genes are TRBV28 and TRBJ1-3; D not resolved. The CDR3 is 12 residues long. CDR1 and CDR2 (germline): MDHEN, SYDVKM. V was shortened by 2 bases and J by 8 bases, with 7 bases between the two germline ends. The chain's CDR3 is CASSLGPYTIYF. The CDR3 nucleotides are TGTGCCAGCAGTTTAGGGCCCTACACCATATATTTT.

The V gene is TRBV14, the J gene TRBJ1-6; TRBD1 matches 10 bases. The V gene's germline CDR1 is SGHDN and CDR2 FVKESK. The CDR3 sequence is 14 residues long. J lost 6 bases, V lost 4 bases, and 0 bases had no gene match. DNA of the CDR3: TGTGCCAGCAGCCGGGACAGGGGTAATTCACCCCTCCACTTT. Translated: CASSRDRGNSPLHF. Based on the CDR3 plus reference TRBV14 and TRBJ1-6, the full variable domain is EAGVTQFPSHSVIEKGQTVTLRCDPISGHDNLYWYRRVMGKEIKFLLHFVKESKQDESGMPNNRFLAERTGGTYSTLKVQPAELEDSGVYFCASSRDRGNSPLHFGNGTRLTVT.

Here the CDR3 DNA reads TGTGCCTGGAGTAGGTTAGCGGGAGAGTACAATGAGCAGTTCTTC. It specifies CAWSRLAGEYNEQFF. This chain joins TRBV30 and TRBJ2-1; 9 nucleotides align to TRBD2. The CDR3 runs to 15 residues. From germline, CDR1 is GTSNPN and CDR2 SVGIG (reference sequence). The junction had 6 bases not matched to a gene; V was cut back by 2 bases and J by 4 bases. The entire variable domain, with the rest obtained from reference TRBV30 and TRBJ2-1, is as follows: SQTIHQWPATLVQPVGSPLSLECTVEGTSNPNLYWYRQAAGRGLQLLFYSVGIGQISSEVPQNLSASRPQDRQFILSSKKLLLSDSGFYLCAWSRLAGEYNEQFFGPGTRLTVL.

V and J are TRBV12-3 or TRBV12-4 and TRBJ1-1; no definite D call. This CDR3 is built from 11 residues. V was clipped by 5 bases and J by 8 bases, with 9 bases between them. The CDR3, as DNA: TGTGCCAGCAGTCTGAGTGGGGAAGCTTTCTTT. Translated: CASSLSGEAFF.

The gene calls are TRBV6-2 or TRBV6-3 and TRBJ1-1; D is possibly TRBD1 (5 bases). V was clipped by 2 bases and J by 11 bases, with 12 bases between them. The CDR3 totals 12 residues. Germline-derived CDR1 and CDR2 are MNHEY and SVGEGT. The chain's CDR3 is CASSYGAIEAFF. CDR3 coding DNA: TGTGCCAGCAGTTACGGGGCGATTGAGGCTTTCTTT.

This chain joins TRBV21-1 and TRBJ1-2. TRBV21-1 is a listed pseudogene. The CDR3 sequence is 16 residues long. The CDR3 region has the DNA TGTGCCAGCAGCAAAGGACCTGGGGGAACTTTCGATGGCTACACCTTC. As protein: CASSKGPGGTFDGYTF.

This clone was detected once. V gene TRBV4-1 combines with J gene TRBJ1-2; D might be TRBD1 (6 bases). This CDR3 contains 17 residues. The V gene lost 2 bases and the J gene lost 5 bases, with 21 bases spanning the gap. Germline CDR1 and CDR2: MGHRA and YSYEKL. In DNA, the CDR3 is TGCGCCAGCAGCCAATTAACGGGGGCGGGGCCCGCTTATGGCTACACCTTC. It codes for CASSQLTGAGPAYGYTF.

V and J are TRBV2 and TRBJ1-6; no clear D gene. CDR1 is SNHLY and CDR2 is FYNNEI in the germline V gene. V lost 1 base and J lost 1, with 11 bases in between. This CDR3 region has 17 residues. The CDR3 sequence: CASSEGRGVSYNSPLHF. In DNA form, the CDR3 reads TGTGCCAGCAGTGAAGGCCGTGGAGTTTCCTATAATTCACCCCTCCACTTT.

V gene TRBV2 combines with J gene TRBJ2-1; tentatively, D is TRBD1 (6 bases). Germline assignment: CDR1 SNHLY and CDR2 FYNNEI. V was pared by 6 bases and J by 2 bases, with 17 bases between. The CDR3 is 16 residues long. The CDR3: CASRGNRDPAYNEQFF. The CDR3 DNA is TGTGCCAGCAGGGGAAACAGGGACCCGGCCTACAATGAGCAGTTCTTC. Based on the CDR3 plus reference TRBV2 and TRBJ2-1, the full variable domain is EPEVTQTPSHQVTQMGQEVILRCVPISNHLYFYWYRQILGQKVEFLVSFYNNEISEKSEIFDDQFSVERPDGSNFTLKIRSTKLEDSAMYFCASRGNRDPAYNEQFFGPGTRLTVL.

This clone was observed a handful of times. The germline gene is not matched at one end of the junction; a read error may be the cause. V usage is TRBV5-6 and J usage is TRBJ1-3; D unresolved. Germline loops: CDR1 SGHDT, CDR2 YYEEEE. The CDR3 has 12 amino acids. CDR3 nucleotides: TGTGCCAGCAGATTGGGGGGAAACACCATATATTTT. This sequence encodes CASRLGGNTIYF.

The rearrangement joins TRBV7-7 to TRBJ2-5; D call uncertain. The CDR3 extends over 16 amino acids. Trimming left V 5 bases short and J 0 bases short, with 16 bases between. Germline V gene data show CDR1 as SSHAT and CDR2 as FNYEAQ (reference sequence). This chain's CDR3 is CASSPSGLPYQETQYF. CDR3 sequence (DNA): TGTGCCAGCAGCCCCAGTGGCTTACCGTACCAAGAGACCCAGTACTTC.

The V gene is TRBV19, the J gene TRBJ2-3; D is unclear. The ends were cut back, 4 bases at V and 2 bases at J, with 7 bases in the middle. CDR3 length: 13 amino acids. Germline-derived CDR1 and CDR2 are LNHDA and SQIVND (reference sequence). CDR3 bases: TGTGCCAGTAGTAACGACCCCACAGATACGCAGTATTTT. Translating it yields CASSNDPTDTQYF.

The chain couples TRBV7-9 to TRBJ1-1; D is unclear. The germline V gene has CDR1 SEHNR and CDR2 FQNEAQ (reference sequence). Trimming pared 1 base from V and 5 bases from J, leaving 8 bases between. The CDR3 has 13 residues. CDR3 sequence: CASSLGLGTEAFF. In DNA, the CDR3 is TGTGCCAGCAGCTTAGGCCTGGGGACTGAAGCTTTCTTT.

The CDR3 coding sequence is TGTGCCAGCAGTTTCCACCTAACAGGAATTCCTAGCACAGATACGCAGTATTTT. Its protein is CASSFHLTGIPSTDTQYF. The V call is TRBV28, the J call TRBJ2-3; a possible D gene is TRBD1 (5 bases). The germline V gene encodes CDR1 MDHEN and CDR2 SYDVKM. V was shortened by 3 bases and J by 0 bases, with 19 bases between the two germline ends. The CDR3 contains 18 residues.

The J gene is TRBJ2-7, the V gene TRBV11-1; D may be TRBD1 or TRBD2 (6 bases each). Germline CDR1 and CDR2: SGHAT and FQDESV (reference sequence). The CDR3 covers 13 residues. Trimming shortened V by 5 bases and J by 11 bases, and 19 bases separated the two germline ends. In DNA form, the CDR3 reads TGTGCCAGCAGCCGTCTAGAGGGGGGCAGGGAGTACTTC. Translated, it gives CASSRLEGGREYF.

V usage is TRBV18 and J usage is TRBJ2-3; 12 bases are a match to TRBD2. J gave up 7 bases and V 3 bases, and 8 bases lay outside the gene matches. Germline loops: CDR1 KGHSH, CDR2 LQKENI. This CDR3 has 16 amino acids. CDR3: CASSPLAGGPQHTQYF. As DNA, the CDR3 is TGTGCCAGCTCACCTCTAGCGGGAGGGCCTCAACATACGCAGTATTTT.

The chain recombines TRBV4-1 with TRBJ2-7, with TRBD2 matching 8 bases. J lost 0 bases, V lost 6 bases, and 7 bases had no gene match. The CDR3 contains 15 residues. Germline values: CDR1 MGHRA, CDR2 YSYEKL. CDR3 DNA: TGCGCCAGCAGGCAACTAGCGGTGAGCTCCTACGAGCAGTACTTC. It translates to CASRQLAVSSYEQYF.

The chain is built from TRBV5-1 and TRBJ1-2; TRBD1 aligns across 7 bases. The CDR3 sequence is 14 residues long. V shed 2 bases and J 2 bases; nucleotides not matched to a gene: 3. Per the germline V gene, CDR1 is SGHRS and CDR2 is YFSETQ. The CDR3 region has the DNA TGCGCCAGCAGCTTACAGACAGGGAACTATGGCTACACCTTC. The encoded protein is CASSLQTGNYGYTF.

V gene TRBV28 combines with J gene TRBJ2-3; 9 bases match TRBD2. After removal of 3 bases from V and 3 bases from J, the junction contained 7 bases not matched to a gene. The CDR3 is made up of 16 amino acids. Germline CDR1 MDHEN, CDR2 SYDVKM. The CDR3 DNA reads TGTGCCAGCAGTTTGGCGGCGGGAGGGCCGACAGATACGCAGTATTTT. Its translation: CASSLAAGGPTDTQYF.

V and J are TRBV11-2 and TRBJ1-2; D is possibly TRBD1 (5 bases). CDR1 and CDR2 (germline): SGHAT, FQNNGV. CDR3 length: 12 residues. The V end was cut by 5 bases, the J end by 8 bases, with 12 bases between. The CDR3 region has the DNA TGTGCCAGCAGCGCGGGAGGGGTAGGCTACACCTTC. Translated, it gives CASSAGGVGYTF.

V and J are TRBV6-5 and TRBJ1-1; 7 positions match TRBD1. Germline CDR1 and CDR2: MNHEY and SVGAGI. V lost 6 bases to trimming and J lost 3 bases; unmatched junction nucleotides: 10. The CDR3 totals 15 residues. The CDR3 is CASRRGQRVDTEAFF. Written as DNA, the CDR3 is TGTGCCAGCAGAAGGGGGCAAAGGGTGGACACTGAAGCTTTCTTT.

This chain joins TRBV10-3 and TRBJ1-1; 9 positions agree with TRBD1. Unmatched junction bases numbered 5, after V lost 8 bases and J lost 4 bases. The CDR3 sequence is 13 residues long. Per germline, CDR1 ENHRY and CDR2 SYGVKD. Written as DNA, the CDR3 is TGTGCCATCCGAGGACAGGGGACCACTGAAGCTTTCTTT. Translating it yields CAIRGQGTTEAFF.

The chain is built from TRBV5-1 and TRBJ2-1, with 8 nucleotides matching TRBD2. CDR1 and CDR2 (germline): SGHRS, YFSETQ. This CDR3 region has 14 residues. V shed 0 bases and J 7 bases; nucleotides not matched to a gene: 3. As DNA, the CDR3 is TGCGCCAGCAGCTTGGGAGCGGGGGATAATGAGCAGTTCTTC. This codes for CASSLGAGDNEQFF.

V gene TRBV27 combines with J gene TRBJ2-1; 7 bases are a match to TRBD2. The germline CDR1 and CDR2 sequences are MNHEY and SMNVEV (reference sequence). Germline trimming cut 3 bases from V and 2 bases from J; bases unmatched to any gene: 4. The CDR3 sequence is 15 residues long. CDR3 residues: CASSFGTTTYNEQFF. CDR3 DNA sequence: TGTGCCAGCAGTTTCGGGACTACTACCTACAATGAGCAGTTCTTC.

A few counts support this clone. The chain links TRBV3-1 (or the pseudogene TRBV3-2) to TRBJ1-5, with no clear D. CDR3 length equals 13 residues. The V gene's germline CDR1 is LGHDT and CDR2 YNNKEL (reference sequence). The V and J ends lost 1 base and 9 bases respectively, with 10 bases between them. The CDR3, as DNA: TGTGCCAGCAGCCAAGGTGAGGTGGGGCCCCAGCATTTT. As protein: CASSQGEVGPQHF.

This clone showed up just once. The gene calls are TRBV29-1 and TRBJ1-4; TRBD1 agrees at 7 bases. Germline V CDR1 and CDR2: SQVTM, ANQGSEA. V lost 4 bases to trimming and J lost 5 bases; unmatched junction nucleotides: 4. This CDR3 spans 13 amino acids. The CDR3 sequence: CSVGYRGNEKLFF. Written as DNA, the CDR3 is TGCAGCGTTGGATACAGGGGAAATGAAAAACTGTTTTTT. The variable domain in full, completed from reference TRBV29-1 and TRBJ1-4, reads SAVISQKPSRDICQRGTSLTIQCQVDSQVTMMFWYRQQPGQSLTLIATANQGSEATYESGFVIDKFPISRPNLTFSTLTVSNMSPEDSSIYLCSVGYRGNEKLFFGSGTQLSVL.

This chain links TRBV28 with TRBJ2-3; 8 nucleotides agree with TRBD1. The CDR3 is made up of 16 amino acids. The germline CDR1 and CDR2 sequences are MDHEN and SYDVKM. The trim removed 2 bases at V and 5 bases at J, leaving 9 bases unmatched. The CDR3 region is CASSLIGQGLGDTQYF. As DNA, the CDR3 is TGTGCCAGCAGTTTAATAGGACAGGGATTGGGAGATACGCAGTATTTT.